This T cell receptor (beta chain) comes out of a study of monozygotic twins with inflammatory bowel disease (dated by TCRdb to the late 2010s). About the investigation overall: A total of some 28 monozygotic twin pairs were included in the full study, comprising nine German pairs (four IBD-concordant, five IBD-discordant) and 19 IBD-discordant Danish pairs. The search for disease-associated traits relied mainly on comparing, within discordant pairs, IBD patients with their genetically identical healthy co-twins. Each individual had, on average, about 151 000 unique TCRalpha sequences and 181 000 unique TCRbeta sequences available for analysis. The full study reports these points: Compared with healthy twins, IBD patients shared fewer clonotypes with other individuals, and the difference was most pronounced in patients with signs of disease activity. The analysis was unable to tell apart different T cell subtypes. No difference in repertoire similarity was observed between concordant and discordant twins, possibly owing to limited statistical power. No single strong signal or clonotype linked to IBD turned up in the results, so the idea that one exists was not supported. Because patients received different immunosuppressive treatments, the repertoires may have picked up extra background noise and variability between individuals. Measured by the inverse Simpson index, TCRbeta repertoire diversity was lower in IBD patients than in their healthy co-twins.

Note on this clonotype: Its antigen has not been determined.

In the germline V gene, CDR1 corresponds to KGHDR and CDR2 to SFDVKD. Counted from cysteine to phenylalanine, this CDR3 has 15 amino acids. Only the protein is on record. An approximately 2.5 ml peripheral blood sample was drawn into PAXgene tubes per donor and stored at -80°C. Total RNA was isolated from whole blood with the PAXgene blood miRNA kit on an automated QIAcube, without T cell sorting. Deep TCRalpha and TCRbeta repertoire profiling with unique molecular barcoding was performed on peripheral blood of monozygotic twin pairs concordant or discordant for inflammatory bowel disease. Smoking habits were recorded for all twin pairs, and each individual was classified as a current, former or never smoker. Library construction relied on 5' RACE. Each TCR library was prepared from about 3,300 ng of total RNA. For each sample, cDNA was synthesized in eight separate reactions using SMARTScribe reverse transcriptase. During cDNA synthesis, template switching was used to introduce unique molecular identifiers that contained a 6-nucleotide sample barcode. TCRalpha and TCRbeta cDNA was amplified in two nested PCRs of approximately 17 and 9 cycles, and bead purification was carried out after each PCR. Before amplification, the cDNA was treated with uracil DNA-glycosylase and purified using the QIAquick PCR purification kit. The second PCR added Illumina TruSeq-compatible adapters along with sample-specific barcodes. TapeStation and Qubit were used to check library quality and concentration, and approximately 5.4 ng of each library was pooled. The pooled libraries were sequenced with 2 x 100 bp reads and custom sequencing primers on an Illumina HiSeq2500 single-index Rapid Run. Under the source paper's analysis protocol: UMI-based consensus assembly with MiGEC version 1.2.6 was used to correct PCR and sequencing errors. MiXCR version 2.1.1 handled V(D)J alignment, clonotype assembly and CDR3 extraction. To normalise gene usage, clonotype sharing and MAIT/NKT TCR abundance, the top 1000, 10 000 and 20 000 clonotypes in each sample were analysed. After downsampling to 27 000 UMIs, diversity was calculated as the inverse Simpson index using the vegan R package. Statistical testing used paired Mann-Whitney U tests on the discordant twin pairs and applied Benjamini-Hochberg correction for multiple testing. With the reads reprocessed by TCRdb, a single entry stands for each CDR3 protein sequence and no DNA is reported. The V and J calls follow TCRdb's processing rather than the paper's. This sample's listing comprises about 380,000 distinct CDR3 sequences. The biggest ten clones account for around 2.6% of the sample.

This TCR was recovered from a human donor with ulcerative colitis or Crohn's disease, or a healthy co-twin of an affected twin (not recorded which). Recombination linked TRBV24-1 to TRBJ2-2; without DNA, the TCRdb call of TRBD1 cannot be checked. Sample: blood. This receptor has the CDR3 CATSGQTGVAGELFF.